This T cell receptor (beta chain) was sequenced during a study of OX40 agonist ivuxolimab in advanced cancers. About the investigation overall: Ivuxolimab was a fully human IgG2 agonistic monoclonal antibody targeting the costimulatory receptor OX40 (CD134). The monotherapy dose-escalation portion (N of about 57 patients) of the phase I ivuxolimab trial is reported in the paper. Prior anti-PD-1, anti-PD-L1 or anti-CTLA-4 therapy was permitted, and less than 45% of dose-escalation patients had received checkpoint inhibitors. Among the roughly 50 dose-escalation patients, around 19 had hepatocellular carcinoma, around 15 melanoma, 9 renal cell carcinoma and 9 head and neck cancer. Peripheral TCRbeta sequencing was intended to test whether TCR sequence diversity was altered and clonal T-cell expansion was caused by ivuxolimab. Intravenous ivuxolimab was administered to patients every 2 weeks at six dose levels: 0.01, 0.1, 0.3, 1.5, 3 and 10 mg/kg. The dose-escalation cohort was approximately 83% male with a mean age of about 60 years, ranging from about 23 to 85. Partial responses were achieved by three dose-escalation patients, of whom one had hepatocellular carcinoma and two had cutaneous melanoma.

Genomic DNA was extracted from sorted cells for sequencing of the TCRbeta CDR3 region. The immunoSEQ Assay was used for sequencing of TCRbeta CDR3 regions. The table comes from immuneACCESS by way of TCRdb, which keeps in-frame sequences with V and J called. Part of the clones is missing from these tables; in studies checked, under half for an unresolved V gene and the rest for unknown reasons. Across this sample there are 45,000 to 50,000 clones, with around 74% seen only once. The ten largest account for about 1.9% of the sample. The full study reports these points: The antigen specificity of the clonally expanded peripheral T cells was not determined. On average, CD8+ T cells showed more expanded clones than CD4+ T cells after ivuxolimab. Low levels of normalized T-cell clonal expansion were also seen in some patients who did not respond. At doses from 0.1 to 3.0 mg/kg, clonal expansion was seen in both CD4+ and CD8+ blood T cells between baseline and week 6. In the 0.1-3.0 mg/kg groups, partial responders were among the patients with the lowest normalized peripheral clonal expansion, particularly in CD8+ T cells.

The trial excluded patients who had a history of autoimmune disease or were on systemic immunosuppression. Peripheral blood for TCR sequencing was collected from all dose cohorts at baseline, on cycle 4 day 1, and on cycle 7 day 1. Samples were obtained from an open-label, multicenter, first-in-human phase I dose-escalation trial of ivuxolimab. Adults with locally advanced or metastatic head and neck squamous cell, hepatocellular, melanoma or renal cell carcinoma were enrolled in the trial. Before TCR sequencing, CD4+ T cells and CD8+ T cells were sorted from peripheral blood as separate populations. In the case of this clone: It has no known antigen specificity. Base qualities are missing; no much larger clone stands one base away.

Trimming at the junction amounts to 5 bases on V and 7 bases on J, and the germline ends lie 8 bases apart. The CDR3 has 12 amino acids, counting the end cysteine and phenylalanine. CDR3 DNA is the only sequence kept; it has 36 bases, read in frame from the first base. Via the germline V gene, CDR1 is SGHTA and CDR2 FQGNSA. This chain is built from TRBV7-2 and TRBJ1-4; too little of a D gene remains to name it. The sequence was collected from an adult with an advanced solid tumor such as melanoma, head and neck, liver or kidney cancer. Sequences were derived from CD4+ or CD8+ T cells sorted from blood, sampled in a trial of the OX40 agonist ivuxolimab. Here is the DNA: TGTGCCAGCAGCGCGGGAAGTGAAAAACTGTTTTTT. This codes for CASSAGSEKLFF. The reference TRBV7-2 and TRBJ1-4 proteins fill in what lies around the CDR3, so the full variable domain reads GAGVSQSPSNKVTEKGKDVELRCDPISGHTALYWYRQSLGQGLEFLIYFQGNSAPDKSGLPSDRFSAERTGGSVSTLTIQRTQQEDSAVYLCASSAGSEKLFFGSGTQLSVL.